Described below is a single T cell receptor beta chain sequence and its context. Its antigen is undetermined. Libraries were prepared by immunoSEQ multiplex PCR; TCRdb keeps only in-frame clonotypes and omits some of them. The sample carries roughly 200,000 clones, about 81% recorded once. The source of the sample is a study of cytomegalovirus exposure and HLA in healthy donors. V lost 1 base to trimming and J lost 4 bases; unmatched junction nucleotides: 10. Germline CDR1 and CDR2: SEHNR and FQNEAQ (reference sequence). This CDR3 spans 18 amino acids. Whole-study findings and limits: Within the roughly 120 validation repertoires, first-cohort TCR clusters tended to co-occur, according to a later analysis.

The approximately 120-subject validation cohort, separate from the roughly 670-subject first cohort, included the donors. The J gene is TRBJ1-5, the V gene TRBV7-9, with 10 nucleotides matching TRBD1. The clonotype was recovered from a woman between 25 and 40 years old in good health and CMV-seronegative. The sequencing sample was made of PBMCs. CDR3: CASSLGMGQGKSNQPQHF. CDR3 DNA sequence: TGTGCCAGCAGCTTAGGGATGGGACAGGGGAAGAGTAATCAGCCCCAGCATTTT. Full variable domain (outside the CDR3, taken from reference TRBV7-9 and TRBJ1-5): DTGVSQNPRHKITKRGQNVTFRCDPISEHNRLYWYRQTLGQGPEFLTYFQNEAQLEKSRLLSDRFSAERPKGSFSTLEIQRTEQGDSAMYLCASSLGMGQGKSNQPQHFGDGTRLSIL.